This T cell receptor (beta chain) was observed in a study of cytomegalovirus exposure and HLA in healthy donors. Study results and limitations: V- and J-gene trimming of TCR beta was linked (in a later analysis) to a missense DCLRE1C variant.

In the PCR, 60 Vbeta and 13 Jbeta primers were used. The protocol was immunoSEQ multiplex PCR, while the TCRdb copy is restricted to in-frame clones and leaves out a portion. This sample's clone table lists about 150,000 clones. In the case of this clone: Its target is unknown.

CDR1 and CDR2 from the germline V gene are MGHRA and YSYEKL. J was trimmed by 4 bases and V by 2 bases; bases with no gene match: 10. The CDR3 sequence is 18 residues long. This chain uses TRBV4-1 with TRBJ1-6, with TRBD1 matching over 8 bases. The sequence came from a woman in her fifties or sixties in good health and CMV-seronegative. Specimen: PBMCs. DNA of the CDR3: TGCGCCAGCAGCCAATCAAGGGACAGGTTAGATTATAATTCACCCCTCCACTTT. Its translation is CASSQSRDRLDYNSPLHF.